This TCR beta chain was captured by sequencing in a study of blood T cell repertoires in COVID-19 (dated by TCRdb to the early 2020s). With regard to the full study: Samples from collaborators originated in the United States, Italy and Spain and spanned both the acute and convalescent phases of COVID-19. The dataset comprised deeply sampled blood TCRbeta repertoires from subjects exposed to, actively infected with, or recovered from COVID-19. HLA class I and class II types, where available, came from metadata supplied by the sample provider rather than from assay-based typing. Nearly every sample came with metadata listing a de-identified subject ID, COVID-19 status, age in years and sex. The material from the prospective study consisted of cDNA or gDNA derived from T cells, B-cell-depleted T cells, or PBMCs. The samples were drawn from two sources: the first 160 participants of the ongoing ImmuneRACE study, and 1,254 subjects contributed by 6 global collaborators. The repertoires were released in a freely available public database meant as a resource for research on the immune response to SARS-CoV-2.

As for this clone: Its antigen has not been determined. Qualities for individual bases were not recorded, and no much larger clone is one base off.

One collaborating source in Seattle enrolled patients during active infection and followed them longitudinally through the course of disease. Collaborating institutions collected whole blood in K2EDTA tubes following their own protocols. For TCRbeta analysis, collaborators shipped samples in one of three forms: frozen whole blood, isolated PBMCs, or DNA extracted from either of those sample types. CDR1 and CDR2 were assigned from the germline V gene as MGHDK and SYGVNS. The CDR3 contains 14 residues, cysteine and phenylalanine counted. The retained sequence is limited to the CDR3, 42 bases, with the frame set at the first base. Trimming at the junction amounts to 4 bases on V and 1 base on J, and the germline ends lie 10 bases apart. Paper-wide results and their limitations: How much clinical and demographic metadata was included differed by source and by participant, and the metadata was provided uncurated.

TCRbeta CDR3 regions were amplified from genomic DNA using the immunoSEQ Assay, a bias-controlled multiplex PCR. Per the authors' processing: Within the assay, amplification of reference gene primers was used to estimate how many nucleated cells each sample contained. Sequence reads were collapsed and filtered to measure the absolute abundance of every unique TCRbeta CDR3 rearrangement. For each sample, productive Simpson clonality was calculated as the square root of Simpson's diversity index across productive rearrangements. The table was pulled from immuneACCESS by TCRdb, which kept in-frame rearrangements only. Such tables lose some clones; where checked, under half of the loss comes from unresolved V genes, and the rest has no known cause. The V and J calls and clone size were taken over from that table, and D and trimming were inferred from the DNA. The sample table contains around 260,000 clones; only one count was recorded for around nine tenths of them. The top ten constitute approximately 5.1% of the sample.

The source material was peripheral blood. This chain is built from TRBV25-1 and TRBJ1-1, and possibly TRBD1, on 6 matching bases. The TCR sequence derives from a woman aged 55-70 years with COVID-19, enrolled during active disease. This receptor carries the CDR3 CASSGYRENTEAFF. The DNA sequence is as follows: TGTGCCAGCAGTGGGTACAGGGAGAACACTGAAGCTTTCTTT.